The subject of this entry is one TCR beta chain. As yet, its antigen is unknown. This specimen comes from a study of CD8 T cells in Susac syndrome. Study-level background: Blood was drawn from Susac syndrome patients while they were therapy-naive, on corticosteroids, or on intravenous immunoglobulin alone.

This CDR3 has 15 amino acids. Deletions cut 3 bases from V and 6 bases from J, with 15 bases between. Study results and caveats: Susac-specific public clones found in total CD8+ repertoires numbered some 17, and those in CD8+ TEMRA repertoires numbered 4 to 6.

Reverse transcription of roughly 0.5 to 1 ug RNA used random hexamers. TCRdb itself ran the immunoSEQ multiplex PCR reads through MiXCR, one entry per CDR3 protein. The data hold around 100,000 distinct CDR3 sequences, with approximately 95% observed a single time. The authors negatively isolated CD8+ and CD4+ T cells and FACS-enriched TEMRA cells. The clonotype comes from a human donor with Susac syndrome. The sequenced sample consisted of CD8+ T cells from PBMCs. The chain is built from TRBV12-3 or TRBV12-4 and TRBJ2-1, with D tentatively TRBD1 (5 bases). CDR3 protein: CASSLTQGAINEQFF. In DNA form, the CDR3 reads TGTGCCAGCAGTTTGACCCAGGGTGCGATCAATGAGCAGTTCTTC.